These 16 T cell receptor beta chains came from one sample sequenced in a study of read filtering for tumor transcriptome and immune sequencing. Molecular barcoded adaptors covering alpha/delta and beta/gamma chains were used on approximately 400 ng RNA. Each CDR3 protein is one row after TCRdb ran MiXCR on the reads. This sample has some 41,000 distinct CDR3 sequences; 13% occur once, and the top ten carry about 30%. Sequencing input: a population of CD138-negative cells sorted from bone marrow. The receptors were sampled from a donor aged 40 or over with multiple myeloma.

About this clonotype: A read error is possible here, since a much larger clone lies one base away. This rearrangement joins TRBV29-1 to TRBJ2-3; D is tentatively TRBD1 or TRBD2 (5 bases each). Germline CDR1 and CDR2: SQVTM and ANQGSEA. The CDR3 is 14 amino acids. The CDR3 here is CSVILARGTDTHYF. In nucleotides, the CDR3 is TGCAGCGTTATTCTAGCAAGGGGCACAGATACGCACTATTTT.

This clonotype occurred many times. The V gene is TRBV20-1, the J gene TRBJ1-4, with 7 bases identical to TRBD1. The CDR3 runs 14 residues. The V and J ends lost 4 bases and 7 bases, in that order; junction bases with no gene match: 9. The germline V gene encodes CDR1 DFQATT and CDR2 SNEGSKA (reference sequence). DNA of the CDR3: TGCAGTGCTAAAAGCGGGACAGCGACTGAAAAACTGTTTTTT. Translating it yields CSAKSGTATEKLFF.

This clonotype was detected many times. This chain links TRBV12-3 or TRBV12-4 with TRBJ2-3; possibly TRBD1 or TRBD2 for D (5 bases each). The CDR3 runs 16 residues. V was pared by 3 bases and J by 3 bases, with 16 bases between. The CDR3 region has the DNA TGTGCCAGCAGTTTTGGGGGTGGGGGAAGTACAGATACGCAGTATTTT. This gives the protein CASSFGGGGSTDTQYF.

As concerns this clonotype: Since a much larger clone is just one base distant, this may be a read error. The gene calls are TRBV6-2 or TRBV6-3 and TRBJ2-1; D possibly corresponds to TRBD1 (5 bases). The germline CDR1 and CDR2 sequences are MNHEY and SVGEGT. This CDR3 region has 13 residues. V dropped 6 bases and J dropped 8 bases, with 14 bases sitting between them. The CDR3 DNA reads TGTGCCAGCAGCCCCGGACACAGCGATGAGCAGTTCTTC. The encoded protein is CASSPGHSDEQFF.

This clonotype was seen many times. This rearrangement joins TRBV7-8 to TRBJ2-5, with D perhaps matching TRBD2 (5 bases). Trimming left V 2 bases short and J 1 base short, with 8 bases between. Germline CDR1 is SGHVS and CDR2 is FQNEAQ. This CDR3 region has 14 residues. The CDR3 DNA is TGTGCCAGCAGCTTAATAGCGCCCCAAGAGACCCAGTACTTC. Translating gives CASSLIAPQETQYF.

This clonotype was recorded many times. This sequence joins TRBV10-2 and TRBJ2-3, with 12 bases aligning to TRBD2. The J segment lost 5 bases and the V segment lost 8 bases, leaving 8 bases of the junction unmatched. This CDR3 region has 15 residues. Germline V lookup: CDR1 WSHSY, CDR2 SAAADI. The chain's CDR3 is CASRLPGLAGDTQYF. As DNA, the CDR3 is TGCGCCAGCCGTCTCCCGGGACTAGCGGGAGATACGCAGTATTTT.

With regard to this clonotype: This may stem from a read error, because a much larger clone lies one nucleotide away. The chain is built from TRBV2 and TRBJ2-2; D is unresolved. The length of the CDR3 is 15 residues. The germline V gene encodes CDR1 SNHLY and CDR2 FYNNEI. Here the CDR3 DNA reads TGTGCCATCAGTTTCAGCATAGCAAGCACCGGGGAGCTGTTTTTT. Its translation: CAISFSIASTGELFF.

This clonotype was detected ten times or more. The chain joins TRBV5-1 to TRBJ1-1, with D unclear. The CDR3 totals 13 residues. The germline gives CDR1 SGHRS, CDR2 YFSETQ. Between the trimmed V and J ends, which lost 2 bases and 6 bases, there was a span of 11 bases. The CDR3 reads CASSLGGIAEAFF. For the CDR3, the DNA is TGCGCCAGCAGCTTAGGAGGGATCGCTGAAGCTTTCTTT.

V gene TRBV24-1 combines with J gene TRBJ2-4; possibly TRBD2 for D (6 bases). V gave up 1 base and J gave up 4 bases, with 10 bases separating them. The CDR3 runs 15 residues. Germline CDR1 KGHDR, CDR2 SFDVKD. The CDR3 DNA is TGTGCCACCAGTGATTTTCAGGGAGGAAAAAACATTCAGTACTTC. It specifies CATSDFQGGKNIQYF.

There are many counts of this clonotype. The chain is built from TRBV29-1 and TRBJ2-7; TRBD1 aligns across 7 bases. The CDR3 is 13 amino acids. The germline V gene has CDR1 SQVTM and CDR2 ANQGSEA. With V trimmed by 3 bases and J by 5 bases, 7 bases remained unmatched. The CDR3 region has the DNA TGCAGCGTTGATAAGGCAGGGGGAGACGAGCAGTACTTC. Translating gives CSVDKAGGDEQYF.

Regarding this clonotype: A much larger clone is a single base away; this may be a read error. The CDR3 DNA reads as TGTGCCGGCAGCCCGTACTGGACAGCCAAAAACATTCAGTACTTC. It yields the protein CAGSPYWTAKNIQYF. The rearrangement uses TRBV5-6 and TRBJ2-4; no clear D. The CDR3 totals 15 residues. CDR1 SGHDT and CDR2 YYEEEE come from the germline V gene.

This clonotype came up many times. The genes are TRBV24-1 and TRBJ2-1; D possibly matches TRBD1 or TRBD2 (5 bases each). Trimming pared 1 base from V and 6 bases from J, leaving 6 bases between. The germline V gene encodes CDR1 KGHDR and CDR2 SFDVKD. The CDR3 is made up of 13 amino acids. In DNA form, the CDR3 reads TGTGCCACCAGTGATTTCGGGACCAATGAGCAGTTCTTC. Translating gives CATSDFGTNEQFF.

There are many counts of this clonotype. The chain employs TRBV7-2 and TRBJ1-1; maybe TRBD1 (6 bases). Germline CDR1 reads SGHTA; CDR2 reads FQGNSA. This CDR3 comprises 14 residues. V was trimmed by 1 base and J by 5 bases, leaving 11 bases between them. CDR3 coding DNA: TGTGCCAGCAGCTTAGACCGGGGGCGAACTGAAGCTTTCTTT. This codes for CASSLDRGRTEAFF.

This clonotype was counted at least ten times. This sequence joins TRBV7-9 and TRBJ1-1; 10 bases match TRBD1. Per germline, CDR1 SEHNR and CDR2 FQNEAQ (reference sequence). V lost 4 bases and J lost 2; bases outside the gene matches: 4. The CDR3 length is 15 residues. CDR3 sequence reads: CASSSPTGGNTEAFF. The CDR3, as DNA: TGTGCCAGCAGCTCTCCGACAGGGGGCAACACTGAAGCTTTCTTT.

This clonotype came up a few times. This sequence joins TRBV30 and TRBJ2-1; 11 bases align to TRBD1. The CDR3 runs to 13 residues. Losses at the gene ends were 3 bases for V and 14 bases for J; bases not matched to a gene: 9. Germline V gives CDR1 GTSNPN, CDR2 SVGIG (reference sequence). The CDR3 loop is CAWSRGQGAREFF. The CDR3 nucleotides read TGTGCCTGGAGCCGTGGACAGGGGGCGCGGGAGTTCTTC.

This clonotype occurred many times. This chain connects TRBV2 to TRBJ2-4; D gene uncertain. V gave up 7 bases and J gave up 13 bases, with 17 bases separating them. Germline CDR1 reads SNHLY; CDR2 reads FYNNEI. The CDR3 consists of 12 residues. The CDR3 here is CASTNEGRSQYF. For the CDR3, the DNA is TGTGCCAGCACCAACGAAGGACGGTCACAGTACTTC.